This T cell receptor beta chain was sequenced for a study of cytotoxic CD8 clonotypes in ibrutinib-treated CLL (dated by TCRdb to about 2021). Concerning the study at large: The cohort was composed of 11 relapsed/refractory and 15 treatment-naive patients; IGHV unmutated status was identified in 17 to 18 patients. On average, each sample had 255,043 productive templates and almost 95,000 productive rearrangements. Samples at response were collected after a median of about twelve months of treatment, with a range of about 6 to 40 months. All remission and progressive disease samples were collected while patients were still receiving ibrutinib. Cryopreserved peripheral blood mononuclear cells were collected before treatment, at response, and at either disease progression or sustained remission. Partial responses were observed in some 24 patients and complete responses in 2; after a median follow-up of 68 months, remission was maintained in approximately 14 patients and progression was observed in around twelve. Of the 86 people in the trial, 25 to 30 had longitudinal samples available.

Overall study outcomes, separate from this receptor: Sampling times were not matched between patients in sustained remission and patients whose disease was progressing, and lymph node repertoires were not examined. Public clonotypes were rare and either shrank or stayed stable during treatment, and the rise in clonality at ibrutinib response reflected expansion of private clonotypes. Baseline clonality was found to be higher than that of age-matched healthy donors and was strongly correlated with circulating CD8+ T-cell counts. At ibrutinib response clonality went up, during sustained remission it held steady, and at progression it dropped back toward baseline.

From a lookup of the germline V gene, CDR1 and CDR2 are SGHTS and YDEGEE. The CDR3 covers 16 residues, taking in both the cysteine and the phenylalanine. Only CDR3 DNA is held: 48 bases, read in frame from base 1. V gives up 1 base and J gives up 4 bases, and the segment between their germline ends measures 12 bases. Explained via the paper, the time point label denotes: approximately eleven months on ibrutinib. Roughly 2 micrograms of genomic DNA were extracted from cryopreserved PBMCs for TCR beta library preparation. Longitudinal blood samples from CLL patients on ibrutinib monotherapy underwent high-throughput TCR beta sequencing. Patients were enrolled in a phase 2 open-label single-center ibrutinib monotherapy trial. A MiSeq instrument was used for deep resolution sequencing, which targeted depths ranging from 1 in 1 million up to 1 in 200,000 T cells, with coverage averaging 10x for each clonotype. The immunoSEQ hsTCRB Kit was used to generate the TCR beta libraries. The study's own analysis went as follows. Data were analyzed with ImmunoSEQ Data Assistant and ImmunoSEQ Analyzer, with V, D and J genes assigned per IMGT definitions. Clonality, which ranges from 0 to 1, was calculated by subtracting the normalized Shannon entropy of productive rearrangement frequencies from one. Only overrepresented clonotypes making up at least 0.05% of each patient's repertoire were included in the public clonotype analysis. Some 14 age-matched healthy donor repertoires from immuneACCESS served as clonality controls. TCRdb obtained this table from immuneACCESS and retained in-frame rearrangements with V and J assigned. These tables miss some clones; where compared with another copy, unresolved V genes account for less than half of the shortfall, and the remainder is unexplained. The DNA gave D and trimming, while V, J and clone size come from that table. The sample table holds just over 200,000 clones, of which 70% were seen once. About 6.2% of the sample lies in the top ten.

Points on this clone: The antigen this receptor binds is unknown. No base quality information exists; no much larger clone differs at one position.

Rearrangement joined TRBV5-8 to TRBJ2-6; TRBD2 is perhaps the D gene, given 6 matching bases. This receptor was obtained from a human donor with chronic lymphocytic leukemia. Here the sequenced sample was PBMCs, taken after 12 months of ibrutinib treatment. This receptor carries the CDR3 CASSLLGGTGANVLTF. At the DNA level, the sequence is TGTGCCAGCAGCTTGCTTGGGGGGACCGGGGCCAACGTCCTGACTTTC.